The 19 T cell receptor beta chains given below trace back to one sample, sequenced in a study of OX40 agonist ivuxolimab in advanced cancers. Produced via immunoSEQ multiplex PCR; TCRdb's table is partial and in-frame only. Of around 18,000 clones listed, roughly 88% are singletons. The sequencing used CD4+ or CD8+ T cells sorted from blood, collected in a trial of the OX40 agonist ivuxolimab. Receptor source: an adult with an advanced solid tumor such as melanoma, head and neck, liver or kidney cancer.

The rearrangement joins TRBV2 to TRBJ2-1; D remains unclear. Deletions cut 1 base from V and 5 bases from J, with 6 bases between. Germline V gene sequence: CDR1 SNHLY, CDR2 FYNNEI. This CDR3 is 13 amino acids long. Here the CDR3 reads CASSEGSDNEQFF. The CDR3 DNA reads as TGTGCCAGCAGTGAAGGAAGTGACAATGAGCAGTTCTTC.

The chain uses TRBV28 and TRBJ2-1, with a possible D match to TRBD1 (7 bases). The V gene's germline CDR1 is MDHEN and CDR2 SYDVKM. This CDR3 is 19 amino acids long. Deletions cut 3 bases from V and 7 bases from J, with 28 bases between. In DNA, the CDR3 is TGTGCCAGCAGTTTCAGGAGGGGGCATAGGAGTCTTGTGGCGAATGAGCAGTTCTTC. This translates into CASSFRRGHRSLVANEQFF.

The J gene is TRBJ2-7, the V gene TRBV7-2, with 7 bases fitting TRBD1. V dropped 8 bases and J dropped 6; count of bases not matched to a gene: 10. Germline V CDR1 and CDR2: SGHTA, FQGNSA. The CDR3 is 13 amino acids. In DNA form, the CDR3 reads TGTGCCAGCGCTTATACTTCAGGGGGCGAGCAGTACTTC. Translated: CASAYTSGGEQYF. Using reference TRBV7-2 and TRBJ2-7 for the parts outside the CDR3, the full variable domain is GAGVSQSPSNKVTEKGKDVELRCDPISGHTALYWYRQSLGQGLEFLIYFQGNSAPDKSGLPSDRFSAERTGGSVSTLTIQRTQQEDSAVYLCASAYTSGGEQYFGPGTRLTVT.

The gene calls are TRBV21-1 and TRBJ2-1; the table names TRBD2, a call not compared with the DNA. TRBV21-1 is listed as a pseudogene. The CDR3 has 17 residues. CDR3 coding DNA: TGTGCCAGCAGCAGGGAGCGGGAGGGCCGGTCCTACAATGAGCAGTTCTTC. Translating gives CASSREREGRSYNEQFF.

This chain links TRBV28 with TRBJ1-1, with D possibly matching TRBD1 (5 bases). This CDR3 spans 16 amino acids. V was shortened by 3 bases and J by 2 bases, with 16 bases between the two germline ends. Germline CDR1 MDHEN, CDR2 SYDVKM. CDR3 residues: CASSFWGGEDNTEAFF. The CDR3 DNA is TGTGCCAGCAGTTTCTGGGGAGGGGAGGATAACACTGAAGCTTTCTTT.

This clone rates as medium-sized. The chain joins TRBV19 to TRBJ1-2; unclear D gene. The CDR3 length is 13 residues. Trimming cost V 3 bases and J 5 bases, with 10 bases left between them. In germline, CDR1 is LNHDA, CDR2 SQIVND (reference sequence). The CDR3, as DNA: TGTGCCAGTAGTATTAGTCGACGATATGGCTACACCTTC. Translation gives CASSISRRYGYTF.

This chain uses TRBV27 with TRBJ2-3; TRBD2 aligns across 10 bases. The trim removed 1 base at V and 3 bases at J, leaving 7 bases unmatched. Germline V gives CDR1 MNHEY, CDR2 SMNVEV (reference sequence). CDR3 length: 17 residues. In DNA, the CDR3 is TGTGCCAGCAGTTTATTCCCTAGCGGGAGAGGGACAGATACGCAGTATTTT. Translating it yields CASSLFPSGRGTDTQYF.

The chain joins TRBV11-3 to TRBJ2-7; unclear D gene. V lost 1 base and J lost 0, with 4 bases in between. CDR1 is SGHNT and CDR2 is YENEEA in the germline V gene. This CDR3 contains 13 residues. The CDR3 spells CASSLGNSYEQYF. CDR3 DNA sequence: TGTGCCAGCAGCTTAGGCAACTCCTACGAGCAGTACTTC.

The genes are TRBV12-5 and TRBJ1-3, with D unresolved. The CDR3 totals 15 residues. Trimming removed 6 bases from V and 2 bases from J, with 14 bases in between. Germline-derived CDR1 and CDR2 are LGHNT and FRNRAP. CDR3: CASGTPVSPGNTIYF. CDR3 DNA: TGTGCTAGTGGCACCCCCGTAAGTCCTGGAAACACCATATATTTT.

This chain links TRBV12-2 with TRBJ2-1; TRBD2 is the table's D call, not checked against the DNA. TRBV12-2 is annotated as a pseudogene. This CDR3 is built from 17 residues. CDR3 region: CASRFIWRLVCFNEQFF. The CDR3 DNA reads TGTGCAAGTCGCTTTATATGGAGGTTGGTGTGTTTCAATGAGCAGTTCTTC.

The J gene is TRBJ2-7, the V gene TRBV11-2; the D gene is possibly TRBD1 (6 bases). CDR1 and CDR2 from the germline V gene are SGHAT and FQNNGV. Trimming cost V 0 bases and J 3 bases, with 12 bases left between them. The CDR3 loop spans 15 amino acids. CDR3 sequence: CASSLEIGTLYEQYF. Here the CDR3 DNA reads TGTGCCAGCAGCTTAGAAATAGGGACACTCTACGAGCAGTACTTC.

The J gene is TRBJ2-2, the V gene TRBV11-3; TRBD1 is a possible D gene (6 bases). The CDR3 loop spans 16 amino acids. The germline V gene has CDR1 SGHNT and CDR2 YENEEA. V was cut by 4 bases and J by 2 bases, with 14 bases left in between. In DNA form, the CDR3 reads TGTGCCAGCAGCTGGGGAATCGGGACAAACACCGGGGAGCTGTTTTTT. Amino acid sequence: CASSWGIGTNTGELFF.

V usage is TRBV28 and J usage is TRBJ2-7; possible D gene TRBD1, 7 bases. The CDR3 consists of 15 residues. CDR1 is MDHEN, CDR2 SYDVKM, per germline. V was shortened by 3 bases and J by 0 bases, with 12 bases between the two germline ends. The chain's CDR3 is CASSLRDRYSYEQYF. CDR3 in DNA: TGTGCCAGCAGTTTGCGGGACAGATACTCCTACGAGCAGTACTTC.

The chain joins TRBV9 to TRBJ2-2; 8 positions agree with TRBD1. The CDR3 runs 16 residues. The J segment lost 9 bases and the V segment lost 0 bases, leaving 10 bases of the junction unmatched. Germline CDR1 and CDR2: SGDLS and YYNGEE. Here the CDR3 DNA reads TGTGCCAGCAGCGTAGCGGACAGGGTGTGGATGCGGGAGCTGTTTTTT. It codes for CASSVADRVWMRELFF.

V usage is TRBV4-1 and J usage is TRBJ2-7; 9 bases match TRBD1. There are 14 residues in the CDR3. CDR1 and CDR2 from the germline V gene are MGHRA and YSYEKL. V trimming: 3 bases; J trimming: 2 bases; junction bases outside the gene matches: 2. The CDR3 region has the DNA TGCGCCAGCAGCCATTGGACAGGGGCCTACGAGCAGTACTTC. Residues: CASSHWTGAYEQYF.

The chain has TRBV28 and TRBJ2-7; tentative D call: TRBD2 (5 bases). The V and J ends lost 7 bases and 5 bases respectively, with 9 bases between them. CDR3 size: 11 residues. Germline loops: CDR1 MDHEN, CDR2 SYDVKM. The CDR3 sequence: CASKASNEQYF. CDR3 nucleotide sequence: TGTGCCAGCAAAGCTAGCAACGAGCAGTACTTC.

The CDR3, as DNA: TGTGCCAGCAGTTTATGGACAGAAGGCATCACAGATACGCAGTATTTT. It encodes CASSLWTEGITDTQYF. J is TRBJ2-3 and V is TRBV28; tentative D call: TRBD1 (5 bases). Germline V gene data show CDR1 as MDHEN and CDR2 as SYDVKM. V gave up 0 bases and J gave up 2 bases, with 12 bases separating them. CDR3 length equals 16 residues.

The rearrangement uses TRBV7-8 and TRBJ2-7; 10 bases map to TRBD2. Germline assignment: CDR1 SGHVS and CDR2 FQNEAQ. After removal of 10 bases from V and 1 base from J, the junction contained 19 bases not matched to a gene. The CDR3 has 18 residues. Here the CDR3 reads CATGGILAGPFPSYEQYF. Written as DNA, the CDR3 is TGTGCCACCGGGGGAATACTAGCGGGGCCCTTTCCTTCCTACGAGCAGTACTTC.

The V call is TRBV9, the J call TRBJ1-2, with a possible D match to TRBD1 (6 bases). V lost 4 bases and J lost 4, with 11 bases in between. Germline CDR1 is SGDLS and CDR2 is YYNGEE. This CDR3 has 13 residues. The CDR3 sequence: CASSKGQFYGYTF. The CDR3 bases are TGTGCCAGCAGCAAAGGACAGTTCTATGGCTACACCTTC.